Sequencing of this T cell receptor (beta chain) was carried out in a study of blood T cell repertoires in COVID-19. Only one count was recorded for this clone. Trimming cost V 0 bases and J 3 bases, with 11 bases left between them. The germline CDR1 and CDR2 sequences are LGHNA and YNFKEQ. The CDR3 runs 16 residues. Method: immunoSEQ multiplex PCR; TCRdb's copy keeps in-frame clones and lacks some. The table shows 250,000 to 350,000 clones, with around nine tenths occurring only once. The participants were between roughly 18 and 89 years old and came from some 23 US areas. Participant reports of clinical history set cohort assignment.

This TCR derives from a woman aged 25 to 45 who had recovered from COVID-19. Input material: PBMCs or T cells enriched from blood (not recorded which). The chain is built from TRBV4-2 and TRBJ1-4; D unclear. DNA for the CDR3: TGTGCCAGCAGCCAAGATCTGGCGGAAGCTAATGAAAAACTGTTTTTT. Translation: CASSQDLAEANEKLFF.